These 21 T cell receptor beta chains originate from one sample sequenced in a study of brain T cells in children with intractable seizures. Assay: immunoSEQ multiplex PCR; the TCRdb copy retains only in-frame clones and omits some. Of 95,000 to 120,000 clones in the sample, approximately 94% are singletons; the top ten hold about 4%. This material consisted of peripheral blood, taken at surgery. The source of these receptors is a boy under two years old with hemimegalencephaly and intractable seizures.

The chain joins TRBV11-2 to TRBJ2-3, with D perhaps being TRBD1 or TRBD2 (5 bases each). V dropped 5 bases and J dropped 6 bases, with 21 bases sitting between them. This CDR3 has 16 amino acids. CDR1 SGHAT and CDR2 FQNNGV come from the germline V gene. In DNA form, the CDR3 reads TGTGCCAGCAGCCCCGGGGCAGCGAGAGGGGCGGATACGCAGTATTTT. This codes for CASSPGAARGADTQYF.

The chain uses TRBV5-5 and TRBJ2-7; no clear D. V was trimmed by 1 base and J by 7 bases, leaving 12 bases between them. Per germline, CDR1 SGHKS and CDR2 YYEKEE (reference sequence). The CDR3 extends over 13 amino acids. DNA of the CDR3: TGTGCCAGCAGCTTGTGGCACGCCTGGGAGCAGTACTTC. Amino acid sequence: CASSLWHAWEQYF.

The sample holds one count of this clone. The rearrangement links TRBV12-3 or TRBV12-4 to TRBJ2-1, with D possibly being TRBD2 (5 bases). The CDR3 sequence is 12 residues long. V dropped 6 bases and J dropped 15 bases, with 18 bases sitting between them. CDR3: CASSTTDSVGFF. For the CDR3, the DNA is TGTGCCAGCAGCACTACGGACTCGGTAGGGTTCTTC.

The gene calls are TRBV30 and TRBJ1-2; D possibly corresponds to TRBD1 (5 bases). CDR1 and CDR2 (germline): GTSNPN, SVGIG (reference sequence). CDR3 length: 13 residues. Trimming took 1 base from V and 4 from J, leaving 10 bases between them. The CDR3 sequence is CAWSARASYGYTF. The CDR3 DNA sequence: TGTGCCTGGAGTGCCAGGGCTAGCTATGGCTACACCTTC.

The chain recombines TRBV4-1 with TRBJ1-5; the D gene is possibly TRBD1 (6 bases). The CDR3 sequence is 15 residues long. The V gene's germline CDR1 is MGHRA and CDR2 YSYEKL. The germline V and J ends were trimmed by 3 bases and 0 bases, with 9 bases remaining between them. The CDR3 protein is CASSHRGHSNQPQHF. CDR3 nucleotide sequence: TGCGCCAGCAGCCACAGGGGTCATAGCAATCAGCCCCAGCATTTT.

This chain links TRBV6-2 or TRBV6-3 with TRBJ2-1; D may be TRBD2 (6 bases). CDR3 length: 14 amino acids. CDR1 MNHEY and CDR2 SVGEGT come from the germline V gene. V shed 6 bases and J shed 2 bases, with 11 bases lying between them. This CDR3 is CASSLLATYNEQFF. CDR3 nucleotide sequence: TGTGCCAGCAGCTTACTAGCTACCTACAATGAGCAGTTCTTC.

This chain connects TRBV5-1 to TRBJ1-1; D call uncertain. This CDR3 region has 13 residues. Trimming took off 4 bases at V and 2 bases at J, with 9 bases between the two ends. Per germline, CDR1 SGHRS and CDR2 YFSETQ. CDR3 region: CASSRTPNTEAFF. CDR3 nucleotides: TGCGCCAGCAGCCGTACACCCAACACTGAAGCTTTCTTT.

The V gene is TRBV20-1, the J gene TRBJ1-2; a weak D match, TRBD1 (5 bases). The CDR3 spans 12 residues. CDR1 is DFQATT and CDR2 is SNEGSKA in the germline V gene (reference sequence). V was cut by 3 bases and J by 8 bases, with 13 bases left in between. CDR3 bases: TGCAGTGCTAGTGTCGGGGGAGGCGGCTACACCTTC. Its translation is CSASVGGGGYTF.

The chain links TRBV29-1 to TRBJ2-1; 12 nucleotides match TRBD2. After removal of 5 bases from V and 8 bases from J, the junction contained 4 bases not matched to a gene. This CDR3 has 13 amino acids. Per germline, CDR1 SQVTM and CDR2 ANQGSEA. DNA for the CDR3: TGCAGCGTTAGGACTAGCGGGATTTATGAGCAGTTCTTC. Its protein product is CSVRTSGIYEQFF.

This sequence joins TRBV11-2 and TRBJ2-7, with D unclear. CDR1 and CDR2 (germline): SGHAT, FQNNGV. V gave up 0 bases and J gave up 2 bases, with 11 bases separating them. The CDR3 extends over 15 amino acids. CDR3 bases: TGTGCCAGCAGCTTAGACCACCACCCCGCCTACGAGCAGTACTTC. Protein: CASSLDHHPAYEQYF.

The chain uses TRBV3-1 (or the pseudogene TRBV3-2) and TRBJ1-2; tentatively, D is TRBD1 (6 bases). CDR1 is LGHDT, CDR2 YNNKEL, per germline (reference sequence). The V end was cut by 2 bases, the J end by 0 bases, with 19 bases between. The CDR3 is made up of 18 amino acids. This CDR3 reads CASSQFLARGPSNYGYTF. The CDR3 DNA sequence: TGTGCCAGCAGCCAATTCCTCGCCAGGGGACCTTCTAACTATGGCTACACCTTC.

The chain carries TRBV6-5 and TRBJ2-7; 10 bases match TRBD2. Germline V gene lookup returns CDR1 MNHEY and CDR2 SVGAGI. This CDR3 region has 13 residues. Germline trimming cut 10 bases from V and 5 bases from J; bases unmatched to any gene: 8. CDR3 protein: CATSSGSFHEQYF. CDR3 nucleotides: TGTGCCACCTCTAGCGGGAGTTTCCACGAGCAGTACTTC.

The count of this clone is one. The V gene is TRBV30, the J gene TRBJ1-6; a weak D match, TRBD1 (5 bases). Trimming took 3 bases from V and 15 from J, leaving 9 bases between them. CDR3 size: 10 residues. Per the germline V gene, CDR1 is GTSNPN and CDR2 is SVGIG (reference sequence). The CDR3 DNA is TGTGCCTGGAGAGGGGTTCTCCTCCACTTT. As protein: CAWRGVLLHF.

This chain uses TRBV7-2 with TRBJ1-3; unclear D gene. This CDR3 has 13 amino acids. V lost 1 base to trimming and J lost 4 bases, with 5 bases between them. The germline V gene has CDR1 SGHTA and CDR2 FQGNSA. The CDR3 bases are TGTGCCAGCAGCTTAGGGACGGGAAACACCATATATTTT. It yields the protein CASSLGTGNTIYF. Full variable domain (missing parts from reference TRBV7-2 and TRBJ1-3): GAGVSQSPSNKVTEKGKDVELRCDPISGHTALYWYRQSLGQGLEFLIYFQGNSAPDKSGLPSDRFSAERTGGSVSTLTIQRTQQEDSAVYLCASSLGTGNTIYFGEGSWLTVV.

The rearrangement uses TRBV6-5 and TRBJ1-1; TRBD1 matches 11 bases. With 0 bases clipped from V and 4 bases from J, the junction kept 4 bases outside the gene matches. Germline values: CDR1 MNHEY, CDR2 SVGAGI. This CDR3 is built from 16 residues. CDR3 in DNA: TGTGCCAGCAGTTACTCTCGGACAGGGGGCTCCACTGAAGCTTTCTTT. Translated: CASSYSRTGGSTEAFF.

The J gene is TRBJ2-5, the V gene TRBV15; maybe TRBD2 (5 bases). The CDR3 runs to 15 residues. Germline V CDR1 and CDR2: LNHNV, YYDKDF (reference sequence). V dropped 1 base and J dropped 5 bases, with 14 bases sitting between them. In DNA form, the CDR3 reads TGTGCCACCAGCAGAGGTGGGCTAGCCGGGGAGACCCAGTACTTC. It yields the protein CATSRGGLAGETQYF.

This sequence joins TRBV5-4 and TRBJ2-4; TRBD1 agrees at 8 bases. V shed 4 bases, J shed 8 bases, and the junction held 8 bases outside the gene matches. From germline, CDR1 is SGHNT and CDR2 YYREEE (reference sequence). The CDR3 sequence is 14 residues long. CDR3 residues: CASSVPGTGDIQYF. The DNA for the CDR3 is TGTGCCAGCAGCGTACCGGGGACAGGTGACATTCAGTACTTC.

The genes are TRBV7-9 and TRBJ2-2, with 12 bases fitting TRBD2. Trimming at V came to 5 bases and at J to 5 bases, leaving 15 bases not matched to a gene. The germline gives CDR1 SEHNR, CDR2 FQNEAQ (reference sequence). The CDR3 spans 19 residues. DNA of the CDR3: TGTGCCAGCAGCCCTACCTCCCTAGCGGGAGGGCCTAGGACCGGGGAGCTGTTTTTT. Its translation is CASSPTSLAGGPRTGELFF.

This clone was counted a single time. This chain uses TRBV3-1 (or the pseudogene TRBV3-2) with TRBJ2-1; the match to TRBD2 covers 11 bases. This CDR3 region has 17 residues. J gave up 4 bases and V 0 bases, and 5 bases lay outside the gene matches. The germline V gene encodes CDR1 LGHDT and CDR2 YNNKEL (reference sequence). The CDR3 protein is CASSQDYWTSGYNEQFF. In nucleotides, the CDR3 is TGTGCCAGCAGCCAAGATTATTGGACTAGCGGGTACAATGAGCAGTTCTTC.

This chain joins TRBV19 and TRBJ2-4; the D is unclear. The CDR3 loop spans 11 amino acids. The germline V and J ends were trimmed by 10 bases and 8 bases, with 12 bases remaining between them. The germline gives CDR1 LNHDA, CDR2 SQIVND (reference sequence). The CDR3 region has the DNA TGTGCCACCCTGGGTGTGGACATTCAGTACTTC. This encodes CATLGVDIQYF. Looking up the rest from reference TRBV19 and TRBJ2-4 gives the full variable domain: DGGITQSPKYLFRKEGQNVTLSCEQNLNHDAMYWYRQDPGQGLRLIYYSQIVNDFQKGDIAEGYSVSREKKESFPLTVTSAQKNPTAFYLCATLGVDIQYFGAGTRLSVL.

The chain uses TRBV19 and TRBJ2-7; 11 nucleotides align to TRBD2. The length of the CDR3 is 14 residues. V trimming: 6 bases; J trimming: 6 bases; junction bases outside the gene matches: 7. Germline V gene data show CDR1 as LNHDA and CDR2 as SQIVND (reference sequence). CDR3 DNA sequence: TGTGCCAGTAGACAACTAGCGGGAGAAGGCGAGCAGTACTTC. Translation: CASRQLAGEGEQYF.